The 17 T cell receptor beta chains given below trace back to one sample, sequenced in a study of blood T cell repertoires in COVID-19. The repertoire was sequenced with immunoSEQ multiplex PCR; TCRdb's copy has only in-frame clones and lacks some. Counted here are roughly 220,000 clones, about 83% occurring once; the ten biggest clones make up 6.8%. Sequenced material: PBMCs or T cells enriched from blood (not recorded which). The receptors here all came from a woman in her thirties or forties who had recovered from COVID-19.

V and J are TRBV11-2 and TRBJ2-7; D unresolved. This CDR3 contains 13 residues. Germline loops: CDR1 SGHAT, CDR2 FQNNGV. Trimming took 6 bases from V and 1 from J, leaving 10 bases between them. CDR3 in amino acids: CASRPTGSYEQYF. CDR3 DNA: TGTGCCAGCAGGCCCACTGGTTCCTACGAGCAGTACTTC.

The rearrangement uses TRBV27 and TRBJ2-3; TRBD2 might be the D (5 bases). Germline CDR1 reads MNHEY; CDR2 reads SMNVEV (reference sequence). The ends were cut back, 3 bases at V and 0 bases at J, with 10 bases in the middle. There are 15 residues in the CDR3. In DNA form, the CDR3 reads TGTGCCAGCAGTTTCAAGCGGACCAGCACAGATACGCAGTATTTT. Residues: CASSFKRTSTDTQYF.

The V gene is TRBV7-2, the J gene TRBJ2-2; tentative D call: TRBD2 (6 bases). V was shortened by 1 base and J by 6 bases, with 9 bases between the two germline ends. The CDR3 runs to 14 residues. Germline V gene sequence: CDR1 SGHTA, CDR2 FQGNSA. CDR3 loop: CASSLEAGPGELFF. Here the CDR3 DNA reads TGTGCCAGCAGCTTAGAAGCGGGCCCCGGGGAGCTGTTTTTT.

The chain is built from TRBV24-1 and TRBJ2-1, with 13 bases lining up with TRBD2. The CDR3 is made up of 18 amino acids. Germline V gives CDR1 KGHDR, CDR2 SFDVKD. The V gene end was trimmed by 2 bases and the J gene end by 7 bases; junction bases not matched to a gene: 10. The CDR3 region has the DNA TGTGCCACCAGTGATTACCCCGAACTAGCGGGAGGGGCGAATGAGCAGTTCTTC. Amino acids: CATSDYPELAGGANEQFF.

CDR3 protein: CASSPGQGGSYEQYV. The CDR3 nucleotides are TGCGCCAGCAGCCCGGGACAGGGGGGGTCCTACGAGCAGTACGTC. This chain connects TRBV4-1 to TRBJ2-7; 11 bases map to TRBD1. The germline CDR1 and CDR2 sequences are MGHRA and YSYEKL. The CDR3 is 15 amino acids. Trimming took 4 bases from V and 1 from J; bases not matched to a gene: 3.

The V and J genes are TRBV10-3 and TRBJ1-4; D unclear. V shed 2 bases and J shed 9 bases, with 10 bases lying between them. This CDR3 has 13 residues. CDR1 is ENHRY, CDR2 SYGVKD, per germline. The CDR3 DNA is TGTGCCATCAGTGAGAGGAGGAGACAAAAACTGTTTTTT. Translation gives CAISERRRQKLFF.

This clone came up once. The gene calls are TRBV6-2 or TRBV6-3 and TRBJ2-7; 12 nucleotides line up with TRBD2. CDR3 length: 16 amino acids. V lost 2 bases and J lost 2; bases outside the gene matches: 4. Germline CDR1 reads MNHEY; CDR2 reads SVGEGT. Here the CDR3 DNA reads TGTGCCAGCAGTTACCCTACTAGCGGGGGGCCCTACGAGCAGTACTTC. As protein: CASSYPTSGGPYEQYF.

This chain joins TRBV28 and TRBJ1-4; 10 bases agree with TRBD1. V dropped 3 bases and J dropped 8; count of bases not matched to a gene: 6. This CDR3 comprises 15 residues. The germline CDR1 and CDR2 sequences are MDHEN and SYDVKM. The DNA of the CDR3 is TGTGCCAGCAGTTTGTGGGACAGGGGAAGCGAAAAACTGTTTTTT. Protein sequence: CASSLWDRGSEKLFF.

The chain joins TRBV20-1 to TRBJ1-2, with 8 bases that match TRBD1. The ends lost 3 bases at V and 8 bases at J; junction bases unmatched: 17. Germline CDR1 is DFQATT and CDR2 is SNEGSKA (reference sequence). The CDR3 is made up of 16 amino acids. DNA of the CDR3: TGCAGTGCTAGTAGTAGGACAGGGACCCTCCGGGAAGGCTACACCTTC. The encoded protein is CSASSRTGTLREGYTF.

The gene calls are TRBV10-2 and TRBJ2-3, with D possibly TRBD2 on 6 matching bases. CDR1 is WSHSY and CDR2 is SAAADI in the germline V gene. CDR3 length equals 14 residues. Trimming removed 8 bases at V and 1 base at J, with 13 bases between. The DNA for the CDR3 is TGCGCCAGCGGAGGGCCGCCGGGCACAGATACGCAGTATTTT. Translation gives CASGGPPGTDTQYF.

This chain connects TRBV10-2 to TRBJ1-5, with D uncertain. Germline CDR1 is WSHSY and CDR2 is SAAADI. Trimming pared 3 bases from V and 0 bases from J, leaving 6 bases between. This CDR3 has 14 amino acids. Written as DNA, the CDR3 is TGCGCCAGCAGTGAAGCGGTTAGCAATCAGCCCCAGCATTTT. The encoded protein is CASSEAVSNQPQHF.

The chain couples TRBV28 to TRBJ2-1; 11 bases agree with TRBD2. Germline V gene lookup returns CDR1 MDHEN and CDR2 SYDVKM. J gave up 9 bases and V 2 bases, and 12 bases lay outside the gene matches. This CDR3 comprises 17 residues. The CDR3: CASSLNSLAGGIGEQFF. In DNA form, the CDR3 reads TGTGCCAGCAGTTTAAATAGCCTAGCGGGAGGAATAGGTGAGCAGTTCTTC.

The rearrangement joins TRBV25-1 to TRBJ2-5; D is unresolved. CDR1 MGHDK and CDR2 SYGVNS come from the germline V gene. CDR3 length equals 13 residues. Trimming left V 0 bases short and J 1 base short, with 3 bases between. CDR3 in DNA: TGTGCCAGCAGTGAATATCTCCAAGAGACCCAGTACTTC. Protein sequence: CASSEYLQETQYF. Supplemented by reference TRBV25-1 and TRBJ2-5, the full variable domain reads EADIYQTPRYLVIGTGKKITLECSQTMGHDKMYWYQQDPGMELHLIHYSYGVNSTEKGDLSSESTVSRIRTEHFPLTLESARPSHTSQYLCASSEYLQETQYFGPGTRLLVL.

The J gene is TRBJ2-5, the V gene TRBV9; the D is unclear. The germline V gene has CDR1 SGDLS and CDR2 YYNGEE. V dropped 0 bases and J dropped 5 bases, with 11 bases sitting between them. The CDR3 is made up of 14 amino acids. Here the CDR3 DNA reads TGTGCCAGCAGCGTAGGCGGATCCCGGGAGACCCAGTACTTC. This encodes CASSVGGSRETQYF. Full variable domain (rest looked up from reference TRBV9 and TRBJ2-5): DSGVTQTPKHLITATGQRVTLRCSPRSGDLSVYWYQQSLDQGLQFLIQYYNGEERAKGNILERFSAQQFPDLHSELNLSSLELGDSALYFCASSVGGSRETQYFGPGTRLLVL.

The chain joins TRBV19 to TRBJ1-5, with 10 bases matching TRBD1. Germline-derived CDR1 and CDR2 are LNHDA and SQIVND (reference sequence). V trimming: 3 bases; J trimming: 6 bases; junction bases outside the gene matches: 8. The CDR3 is 16 amino acids. CDR3 nucleotides: TGTGCCAGTAGTATCCCGACAGGGGGCAGGAGTCAGCCCCAGCATTTT. It specifies CASSIPTGGRSQPQHF.

The V call is TRBV11-2, the J call TRBJ1-1; D remains unclear. This CDR3 region has 13 residues. The germline V gene has CDR1 SGHAT and CDR2 FQNNGV. V lost 2 bases to trimming and J lost 4 bases, with 8 bases between them. CDR3 in DNA: TGTGCCAGCAGCTTACTCCTAGTCACTGAAGCTTTCTTT. Encoded protein: CASSLLLVTEAFF.

The gene calls are TRBV18 and TRBJ2-5; possible D gene TRBD1, 7 bases. This CDR3 is 15 amino acids long. Germline V gene sequence: CDR1 KGHSH, CDR2 LQKENI. The germline V and J ends were trimmed by 0 bases and 7 bases, with 15 bases remaining between them. The CDR3 DNA reads as TGTGCCAGCTCACCACCGGAGGGGGCCTGGGGGACCCAGTACTTC. Its protein product is CASSPPEGAWGTQYF.